Included here is one T cell receptor beta chain sequence, with context. This sample stems from a study of T cells in Graves' hyperthyroidism and ophthalmopathy. Researchers amplified the TCR beta CDR3 regions from RNA transcripts. First-round RT-PCR targeting the TCR CDR3 was performed with the HTBI primer set. MiXCR was run by TCRdb on the multiplex PCR reads, yielding one entry per CDR3 protein. Of around 700,000 distinct CDR3 sequences in the sample, 15% to 20% were seen once. Germline V lookup: CDR1 DFQATT, CDR2 SNEGSKA (reference sequence). The CDR3 sequence is 15 residues long. Trimming took 0 bases from V and 5 from J; bases not matched to a gene: 7.

Specimen: blood. This TCR was sampled from a woman aged 45-65 years with Graves' hyperthyroidism that later progressed to Graves' ophthalmopathy. This chain links TRBV20-1 with TRBJ2-1; 7 positions match TRBD1. CDR3 nucleotides: TGCAGTGCTAGAGACGGGGACAGCACTAACAATGAGCAGTTCTTC. The encoded protein is CSARDGDSTNNEQFF.